These T cell receptor beta chains were read from a single sample in a study of cytomegalovirus exposure and HLA in healthy donors. Measured with immunoSEQ multiplex PCR; TCRdb has only the in-frame clones, and not every one. The sample carries around 90,000 clones, just over 75% recorded once. The material sequenced was PBMCs. Receptor source: a man aged 30 to 45 in good health and CMV-seronegative. CDR3s leave out the opening cysteine and the closing phenylalanine or tryptophan.

J: TRBJ2-5
V: TRBV19
CDR3: ASSIAVGTSFGTQY

J: TRBJ1-1
V: TRBV5-6
CDR3: ASSLEYRDTEAF

J: TRBJ1-5
V: TRBV27
CDR3: ASSFYSNQPQH

J: TRBJ1-6
V: TRBV6-5
CDR3: ATRWARYNSPLH

J: TRBJ1-2
V: TRBV27
CDR3: ASSLFADSHSNYGYT

J: TRBJ1-2
V: TRBV10-3
CDR3: AISESRTGRKPNYGYT

J: TRBJ2-2
V: TRBV7-2
CDR3: ASSNSGGQSNTGELF

J: TRBJ1-2
V: TRBV6-1
CDR3: ASSIQGAYGYT

J: TRBJ2-7
V: TRBV19
CDR3: ASSIRTGGWSSYEQY

J: TRBJ2-5
V: TRBV5-1
CDR3: ASSSTIKETQY

J: TRBJ1-1
V: TRBV19
CDR3: ASSPGFTEAF

J: TRBJ2-3
V: TRBV5-1
CDR3: ASSGNSGKSTDTQY

J: TRBJ1-1
V: TRBV19
CDR3: ASAGVGVGTEAF

J: TRBJ1-1
V: TRBV13
CDR3: ASSTWTGAKNTEAF

J: TRBJ2-5
V: TRBV13
CDR3: ASSGTSGGPSETQY

J: TRBJ1-2
V: TRBV19
CDR3: ASSLQGNYGYT

J: TRBJ2-5
V: TRBV6-6
CDR3: ASSYTKRETQY